This TCR beta chain was captured in a study of CD8 T cells in ankylosing spondylitis. There are 14 residues in the CDR3. Germline V gene lookup returns CDR1 ENHRY and CDR2 SYGVKD. Deletions cut 8 bases from V and 4 bases from J, with 16 bases between. From the 5' RACE reads, TCRdb called clonotypes with MiXCR, one entry per CDR3 protein. The sample lists approximately 350,000 distinct CDR3 sequences, roughly 14% occurring once. This clonotype came up a few times. The J gene is TRBJ2-3, the V gene TRBV10-3; a weak D match, TRBD1 (6 bases). This TCR derives from a male donor with ankylosing spondylitis or in good health (not recorded which). The material sequenced was blood, either unsorted or a sorted T cell fraction (not recorded which). The CDR3 sequence is CAIQTGAMSDTQYF. The CDR3 bases are TGTGCCATCCAGACAGGAGCGATGTCAGATACGCAGTATTTT.